Following are 31 T cell receptor beta chains from one sample sequenced in a study of blood T cell repertoires in COVID-19. Generated by immunoSEQ multiplex PCR, the TCRdb table keeps only in-frame clones and is missing some. This sample yields about 140,000 clones, of which 84% are seen a single time; roughly 10% belongs to the top ten. The specimen sequenced was peripheral blood. The receptors here all came from a woman older than 75 in a cohort sampled during active or convalescent COVID-19.

In its sample, this clone was seen a few times. This chain uses TRBV15 with TRBJ1-1, with TRBD1 as a possible D gene (5 bases). This CDR3 is built from 16 residues. Trimming took 0 bases from V and 0 from J, leaving 11 bases between them. Germline-derived CDR1 and CDR2 are LNHNV and YYDKDF (reference sequence). CDR3 in DNA: TGTGCCACCAGCAGAGACCCAACAGGAATGAACACTGAAGCTTTCTTT. Its protein product is CATSRDPTGMNTEAFF.

DNA of the CDR3: TGTGCCAGCAGCCCCGGGGGGGCCTACGAGCAGTACGTC. Its protein is CASSPGGAYEQYV. This rearrangement joins TRBV7-9 to TRBJ2-7, with 8 bases identical to TRBD2. The CDR3 is made up of 13 amino acids. CDR1 and CDR2 from the germline V gene are SEHNR and FQNEAQ (reference sequence). With V trimmed by 5 bases and J by 2 bases, 2 bases remained unmatched.

Worth noting for this clone: The sample contains more than one DNA sequence encoding this CDR3. The chain is built from TRBV3-1 (or the pseudogene TRBV3-2) and TRBJ1-1; possible D gene TRBD1, 5 bases. Trimming cost V 2 bases and J 5 bases, with 9 bases left between them. Germline values: CDR1 LGHDT, CDR2 YNNKEL (reference sequence). The CDR3 runs to 13 residues. CDR3 nucleotides: TGTGCCAGCAGCCAAAGGGGTGGAACTGAAGCTTTCTTT. Protein sequence: CASSQRGGTEAFF.

The rearrangement uses TRBV7-3 and TRBJ2-3; D is unclear. CDR1 is SGHTA, CDR2 FQGTGA, per germline. The CDR3 runs to 12 residues. Trimming pared 5 bases from V and 4 bases from J, leaving 7 bases between. The chain's CDR3 is CASSLKPDTQYF. The CDR3 coding sequence is TGTGCCAGCAGCCTAAAGCCAGATACGCAGTATTTT. Supplemented by reference TRBV7-3 and TRBJ2-3, the full variable domain reads GAGVSQTPSNKVTEKGKYVELRCDPISGHTALYWYRQSLGQGPEFLIYFQGTGAADDSGLPNDRFFAVRPEGSVSTLKIQRTERGDSAVYLCASSLKPDTQYFGPGTRLTVL.

This clone was detected only a few times. This chain connects TRBV5-4 to TRBJ2-7; perhaps TRBD1 as D (7 bases). This CDR3 contains 14 residues. The V and J ends lost 4 bases and 7 bases respectively, with 18 bases between them. Germline-derived CDR1 and CDR2 are SGHNT and YYREEE (reference sequence). CDR3 in DNA: TGTGCCAGCAGCCTAGACAGGGCGGAGGGGGAGCAGTACGTC. Translating it yields CASSLDRAEGEQYV.

V gene TRBV5-1 combines with J gene TRBJ1-2, with a weak D call TRBD1 (5 bases). V lost 5 bases to trimming and J lost 7 bases, with 18 bases between them. Germline CDR1 is SGHRS and CDR2 is YFSETQ. CDR3 size: 14 residues. The DNA for the CDR3 is TGCGCCAGCAGAGGTCAAGGGGTCCCGGTTGGCTACACCTTC. The encoded protein is CASRGQGVPVGYTF.

The CDR3: CASSRRDNQPQHF. Written as DNA, the CDR3 is TGTGCCAGCAGCCGGCGGGACAATCAGCCCCAGCATTTT. V and J are TRBV3-1 (or the pseudogene TRBV3-2) and TRBJ1-5; D is ambiguous. Trimming took 4 bases from V and 3 from J, leaving 7 bases between them. The V gene's germline CDR1 is LGHDT and CDR2 YNNKEL (reference sequence). The CDR3 runs 13 residues.

V usage is TRBV6-6 and J usage is TRBJ1-6; no reliable D call. Between the trimmed V and J ends, which lost 10 bases and 7 bases, there was a span of 14 bases. CDR1 is MNHNY, CDR2 SVGAGI, per germline (reference sequence). This CDR3 has 13 amino acids. The CDR3 DNA is TGTGCCACCCACTCGGGGTTCAATTCACCCCTCCACTTT. It yields the protein CATHSGFNSPLHF.

The chain has TRBV20-1 and TRBJ1-1; 9 nucleotides line up with TRBD1. This CDR3 has 16 amino acids. Unmatched junction bases numbered 10, after V lost 5 bases and J lost 0 bases. The V gene's germline CDR1 is DFQATT and CDR2 SNEGSKA (reference sequence). The DNA of the CDR3 is TGCAGTGCTCGTGGACAGGGGCGAAGAATGAACACTGAAGCTTTCTTT. Protein product: CSARGQGRRMNTEAFF.

The chain joins TRBV18 to TRBJ2-3, with 14 bases aligning to TRBD2. The V gene end was trimmed by 4 bases and the J gene end by 2 bases; junction bases not matched to a gene: 5. The CDR3 covers 17 residues. The germline V gene encodes CDR1 KGHSH and CDR2 LQKENI. CDR3: CASSHGLAGGLTDTQYF. For the CDR3, the DNA is TGTGCCAGCTCACACGGACTAGCGGGGGGCCTCACAGATACGCAGTATTTT.

This rearrangement joins TRBV19 to TRBJ2-5, with D perhaps TRBD1 (6 bases). The length of the CDR3 is 13 residues. Germline CDR1 and CDR2: LNHDA and SQIVND (reference sequence). V lost 3 bases and J lost 5, with 10 bases in between. The CDR3 sequence is CASSMGQKETQYF. CDR3 nucleotides: TGTGCCAGTAGTATGGGACAAAAGGAGACCCAGTACTTC.

The V and J genes are TRBV27 and TRBJ1-2; D is ambiguous. V dropped 6 bases and J dropped 0 bases, with 14 bases sitting between them. There are 15 residues in the CDR3. Germline CDR1 MNHEY, CDR2 SMNVEV (reference sequence). As DNA, the CDR3 is TGTGCCAGCAGCCGAACAGCCCTTACTAACTATGGCTACACCTTC. Residues: CASSRTALTNYGYTF.

This sequence joins TRBV6-5 and TRBJ2-3, with a tentative D call TRBD2 (5 bases). The V gene's germline CDR1 is MNHEY and CDR2 SVGAGI. The V gene lost 1 base and the J gene lost 2 bases, with 7 bases spanning the gap. The CDR3 runs 14 residues. The CDR3 here is CASSYLLDTDTQYF. For the CDR3, the DNA is TGTGCCAGCAGTTACTTACTAGACACAGATACGCAGTATTTT.

This chain links TRBV5-1 with TRBJ2-3, with D hard to call. In germline, CDR1 is SGHRS, CDR2 YFSETQ. Trimming took 4 bases from V and 4 from J, leaving 10 bases between them. The CDR3 extends over 13 amino acids. The CDR3 is CASSGTAADTQYF. DNA for the CDR3: TGCGCCAGCAGCGGCACGGCGGCAGATACGCAGTATTTT. The full variable domain, its missing parts supplied by reference TRBV5-1 and TRBJ2-3, is KAGVTQTPRYLIKTRGQQVTLSCSPISGHRSVSWYQQTPGQGLQFLFEYFSETQRNKGNFPGRFSGRQFSNSRSEMNVSTLELGDSALYLCASSGTAADTQYFGPGTRLTVL.

On this clone: This sample also contains other DNA sequences that code for the same CDR3. In DNA form, the CDR3 reads TGTGCCAGCAGCTTAGTGCCACAGGGGGCAGACACCGGGGAGCTGTTTTTT. Its protein product is CASSLVPQGADTGELFF. V and J are TRBV7-6 and TRBJ2-2; 9 bases line up with TRBD1. V was clipped by 1 base and J by 3 bases; unmatched bases: 6. Germline V gene data show CDR1 as SGHVS and CDR2 as FNYEAQ. This CDR3 comprises 17 residues.

Only one count was recorded for this clone. The rearrangement joins TRBV12-3 or TRBV12-4 to TRBJ1-2, with D maybe TRBD1 (5 bases). The CDR3 totals 13 residues. Deletions cut 5 bases from V and 4 bases from J, with 11 bases between. The CDR3 DNA reads TGTGCCAGCAGTCCGGACACGTTCTATGGCTACACCTTC. It codes for CASSPDTFYGYTF.

This clone was recorded only once. J is TRBJ1-6 and V is TRBV6-5, with 7 bases identical to TRBD1. Trimming took 6 bases from V and 9 from J; bases not matched to a gene: 8. Germline CDR1 is MNHEY and CDR2 is SVGAGI. This CDR3 is 14 amino acids long. The CDR3 region is CASSLPGQLSPLHF. DNA of the CDR3: TGTGCCAGCAGCTTACCGGGACAGCTTTCACCCCTCCACTTT.

The chain links TRBV10-1 to TRBJ1-4, with no clear D. The CDR3 length is 14 residues. Trimming took 3 bases from V and 0 from J, leaving 5 bases between them. Germline lookup yields CDR1 WNHNN and CDR2 SYGVQD (reference sequence). The CDR3 region has the DNA TGCGCCAGCAGTGACGGGGCAACTAATGAAAAACTGTTTTTT. The encoded protein is CASSDGATNEKLFF.

The chain uses TRBV5-1 and TRBJ1-1; perhaps TRBD1 as D (6 bases). Germline V gene data show CDR1 as SGHRS and CDR2 as YFSETQ. With 1 base removed from V and 4 bases from J, the gap between germline ends came to 20 bases. The CDR3 runs 17 residues. CDR3 amino acids: CASSLIGGGGKGTEAFF. CDR3 nucleotides: TGCGCCAGCAGCTTGATCGGAGGTGGGGGCAAGGGCACTGAAGCTTTCTTT.

The V call is TRBV3-1 (or the pseudogene TRBV3-2), the J call TRBJ2-5; TRBD1 matches at 9 bases. The CDR3 has 16 amino acids. Germline V gene data show CDR1 as LGHDT and CDR2 as YNNKEL (reference sequence). V dropped 3 bases and J dropped 2; count of bases not matched to a gene: 7. The CDR3, as DNA: TGTGCCAGCAGCCATTATGGACAGGGGTTACAAGAGACCCAGTACTTC. Protein product: CASSHYGQGLQETQYF.

The chain employs TRBV6-1 and TRBJ2-5; D may be TRBD1 (5 bases). V lost 2 bases and J lost 2, with 9 bases in between. The germline CDR1 and CDR2 sequences are MNHNS and SASEGT. This CDR3 contains 14 residues. This chain's CDR3 is CASSETGLQETQYF. The CDR3 bases are TGTGCCAGCAGTGAAACAGGCCTTCAAGAGACCCAGTACTTC.

This sequence joins TRBV7-2 and TRBJ1-6, with 7 bases identical to TRBD1. Germline lookup yields CDR1 SGHTA and CDR2 FQGNSA. The CDR3 covers 16 residues. The V gene end was trimmed by 5 bases and the J gene end by 10 bases; junction bases not matched to a gene: 14. CDR3 amino acids: CASSKGQVWILSPLHF. The CDR3 region has the DNA TGTGCCAGCAGCAAAGGACAGGTTTGGATTTTATCACCCCTCCACTTT. The full variable domain, its missing parts supplied by reference TRBV7-2 and TRBJ1-6, is GAGVSQSPSNKVTEKGKDVELRCDPISGHTALYWYRQSLGQGLEFLIYFQGNSAPDKSGLPSDRFSAERTGGSVSTLTIQRTQQEDSAVYLCASSKGQVWILSPLHFGNGTRLTVT.

J is TRBJ1-5 and V is TRBV5-1, with D perhaps matching TRBD1 (6 bases). V shed 4 bases and J shed 0 bases, with 11 bases lying between them. This CDR3 comprises 15 residues. Germline lookup yields CDR1 SGHRS and CDR2 YFSETQ. For the CDR3, the DNA is TGCGCCAGCAGCCTGGGGACAACTAGCAATCAGCCCCAGCATTTT. It specifies CASSLGTTSNQPQHF.

The gene calls are TRBV2 and TRBJ2-7; 9 bases fit TRBD1. The CDR3 spans 13 residues. The germline V gene encodes CDR1 SNHLY and CDR2 FYNNEI. The V and J ends lost 10 bases and 2 bases, in that order; junction bases with no gene match: 6. This CDR3 reads CAISGQGTYEQYF. Here the CDR3 DNA reads TGTGCCATATCGGGACAGGGTACCTACGAGCAGTACTTC.

This clone was seen only a few times. The V and J genes are TRBV11-2 and TRBJ1-1, with 7 bases identical to TRBD1. The CDR3 runs 16 residues. Trimming cost V 2 bases and J 1 base; bases outside gene matches: 7. In germline, CDR1 is SGHAT, CDR2 FQNNGV. The CDR3 nucleotides are TGTGCCAGCAGCTTATTTCCGGGACAGAGGAACACTGAAGCTTTCTTT. Amino acid sequence: CASSLFPGQRNTEAFF.

The chain joins TRBV10-3 to TRBJ1-5; possibly TRBD1 for D (5 bases). Germline V gene data show CDR1 as ENHRY and CDR2 as SYGVKD. The length of the CDR3 is 14 residues. The V and J ends lost 3 bases and 6 bases respectively, with 12 bases between them. This CDR3 reads CAISEEWGGQPQHF. The CDR3 DNA sequence: TGTGCCATCAGTGAAGAGTGGGGGGGTCAGCCCCAGCATTTT.

This sequence joins TRBV11-2 and TRBJ1-1; D remains unclear. The germline CDR1 and CDR2 sequences are SGHAT and FQNNGV. CDR3 length: 14 amino acids. V was cut by 1 base and J by 2 bases, with 8 bases left in between. CDR3 sequence: CASSLGARNTEAFF. CDR3 nucleotide sequence: TGTGCCAGCAGCTTAGGGGCGAGAAACACTGAAGCTTTCTTT.

The chain is built from TRBV6-5 and TRBJ1-2; 9 nucleotides align to TRBD1. CDR3 length: 13 amino acids. CDR1 MNHEY and CDR2 SVGAGI come from the germline V gene. V lost 7 bases and J lost 5; bases outside the gene matches: 5. The DNA of the CDR3 is TGTGCCAGCAAACCGGGACAGGGTTATGGCTACACCTTC. Its protein product is CASKPGQGYGYTF.

The chain has TRBV4-3 and TRBJ1-5, with D tentatively TRBD1 (6 bases). V lost 0 bases to trimming and J lost 5 bases, with 20 bases between them. This CDR3 region has 18 residues. Germline CDR1 reads LGHNA; CDR2 reads YSLEER. The CDR3 spells CASSQDFSGGQGYQPQHF. In nucleotides, the CDR3 is TGCGCCAGCAGCCAAGATTTCTCCGGGGGGCAGGGGTATCAGCCCCAGCATTTT.

V is TRBV6-1 and J is TRBJ2-3; D perhaps matches TRBD2 (5 bases). The CDR3 runs 15 residues. Germline-derived CDR1 and CDR2 are MNHNS and SASEGT. V lost 1 base to trimming and J lost 2 bases, with 10 bases between them. The CDR3 nucleotides read TGTGCCAGCAGTGAAGGGCTAGCTACCACAGATACGCAGTATTTT. Translation: CASSEGLATTDTQYF.

The V gene is TRBV7-9, the J gene TRBJ2-7; 7 bases align to TRBD2. Germline loops: CDR1 SEHNR, CDR2 FQNEAQ (reference sequence). The V segment lost 1 base and the J segment 6 bases; nucleotides outside the gene matches: 9. The CDR3 totals 15 residues. The CDR3 DNA follows: TGTGCCAGCAGCTTAGTAGGGACTATCGCTGGCGAGCAGTACTTC. Protein sequence: CASSLVGTIAGEQYF. The variable domain in full, with the rest retrieved from reference TRBV7-9 and TRBJ2-7, is DTGVSQNPRHKITKRGQNVTFRCDPISEHNRLYWYRQTLGQGPEFLTYFQNEAQLEKSRLLSDRFSAERPKGSFSTLEIQRTEQGDSAMYLCASSLVGTIAGEQYFGPGTRLTVT.